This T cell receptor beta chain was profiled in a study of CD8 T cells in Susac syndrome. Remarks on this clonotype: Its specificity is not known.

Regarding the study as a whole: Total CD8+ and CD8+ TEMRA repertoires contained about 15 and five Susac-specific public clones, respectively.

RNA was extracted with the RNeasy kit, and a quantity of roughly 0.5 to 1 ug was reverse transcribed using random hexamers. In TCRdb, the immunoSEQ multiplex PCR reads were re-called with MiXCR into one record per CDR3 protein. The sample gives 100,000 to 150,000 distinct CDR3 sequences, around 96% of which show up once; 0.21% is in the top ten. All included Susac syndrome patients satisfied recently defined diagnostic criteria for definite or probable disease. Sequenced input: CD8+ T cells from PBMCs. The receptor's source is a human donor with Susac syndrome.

CDR3 sequence reads: CASSLLAVRNEQFF. DNA of the CDR3: TGTGCCAGCAGCTTACTAGCGGTACGCAATGAGCAGTTCTTC. The chain joins TRBV7-8 to TRBJ2-1, with 7 bases lining up with TRBD2. The germline V gene has CDR1 SGHVS and CDR2 FQNEAQ. This CDR3 is 14 amino acids long. Trimming took 2 bases from V and 6 from J; bases not matched to a gene: 4.